Given below is one TCR beta chain in context. Its cognate antigen has yet to be identified. One base away there is no much larger clone; base qualities are not given. TCRbeta CDR3 regions were amplified from genomic DNA using the immunoSEQ Assay, a bias-controlled multiplex PCR. Under the source paper's analysis protocol: The number of nucleated cells in each sample was estimated from the amplification of reference gene primers within the assay. To quantify the absolute abundance of each unique TCRbeta CDR3 rearrangement, sequence reads were collapsed and filtered. For each sample, productive Simpson clonality was calculated by taking the square root of Simpson's diversity index across productive rearrangements. In TCRdb, the immuneACCESS table is reduced to in-frame sequences with V and J assigned. These tables do not hold every clone; where another copy was compared, an unresolved V gene accounts for under half, and the others remain unexplained. V, J and clone size are taken as reported in that table, and D and trimming were inferred from the DNA itself. This sample gives under 300,000 clones in total; roughly four fifths of them show up just once. Roughly 3.4% of the sample is held by the ten biggest clonotypes.

The data are from a study of blood T cell repertoires in COVID-19 (dated by TCRdb to about 2020). The study in broad terms: Collaborator samples came from the United States, Italy and Spain and covered acute and convalescent phases of COVID-19. Deeply sampled blood TCRbeta repertoires from subjects exposed to, actively infected with, or recovered from COVID-19 were included in the dataset. The repertoires were released in a freely available public database meant as a resource for research on the immune response to SARS-CoV-2. The material from the prospective study consisted of cDNA or gDNA derived from T cells, B-cell-depleted T cells, or PBMCs. Where available, HLA class I and class II types were obtained from metadata supplied by the sample provider rather than from assay-based typing. Samples were obtained from the ongoing ImmuneRACE study (first 160 participants) and from 1,254 subjects provided by 6 global collaborators. The sample metadata nearly always contained a de-identified subject ID, COVID-19 status, age in years and sex. Summary of the overall study and its limitations: How much clinical and demographic metadata was included differed by source and by participant, and the metadata was provided uncurated.

Each collaborating institution followed its own protocols to collect whole blood in K2EDTA tubes. For TCRbeta analysis, collaborators shipped samples in one of three forms: frozen whole blood, isolated PBMCs, or DNA extracted from either of those sample types. Sequencing input: peripheral blood. The clonotype comes from a woman aged 18 to 35 with acute or convalescent COVID-19.

This receptor has the CDR3 CASSLREYEQYF. At the DNA level, the sequence is TGTGCCAGCAGCTTAAGGGAGTACGAGCAGTACTTC. The rearrangement combines TRBV7-9 with TRBJ2-7, with a weak D call of TRBD2 (5 bases match). The CDR3, cysteine through phenylalanine, is 12 amino acids long. Of the read, only the CDR3 DNA is kept; its 36 bases are in frame from base 1. V sheds 2 bases and J sheds 4 bases, leaving 6 bases between their ends. CDR1 SEHNR and CDR2 FQNEAQ were looked up in the germline V gene (reference sequence).